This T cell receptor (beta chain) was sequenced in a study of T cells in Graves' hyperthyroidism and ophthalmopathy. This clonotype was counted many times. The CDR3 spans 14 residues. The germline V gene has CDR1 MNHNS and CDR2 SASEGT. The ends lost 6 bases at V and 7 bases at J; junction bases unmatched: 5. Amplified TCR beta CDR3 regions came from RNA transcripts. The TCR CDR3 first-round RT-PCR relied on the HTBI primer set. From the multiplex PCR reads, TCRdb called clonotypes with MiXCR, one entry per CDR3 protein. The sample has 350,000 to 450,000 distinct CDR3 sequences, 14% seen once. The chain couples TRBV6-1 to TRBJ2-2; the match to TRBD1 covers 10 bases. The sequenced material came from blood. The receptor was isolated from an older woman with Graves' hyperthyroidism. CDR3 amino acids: CASSSGQGDGELFF. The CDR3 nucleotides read TGTGCCAGCAGCTCCGGACAGGGGGACGGGGAGCTGTTTTTT.